These 25 T cell receptor beta chains originate from one sample sequenced in a study of OX40 agonist ivuxolimab in advanced cancers. Sequenced by immunoSEQ multiplex PCR; TCRdb stores in-frame clones only, minus some. The table has 60,000 to 75,000 clones, 85% to 90% seen once. Specimen: CD4+ or CD8+ T cells sorted from blood, collected in a trial of the OX40 agonist ivuxolimab. Receptor source: an adult with an advanced solid tumor such as melanoma, head and neck, liver or kidney cancer.

The chain has TRBV6-1 and TRBJ2-2; a weak D match, TRBD2 (5 bases). Germline V CDR1 and CDR2: MNHNS, SASEGT. CDR3 length: 13 amino acids. V was trimmed by 6 bases and J by 7 bases, leaving 12 bases between them. Here the CDR3 DNA reads TGTGCCAGCAGCCCAGAGGGAATCGGGGAGCTGTTTTTT. Translating gives CASSPEGIGELFF.

The chain employs TRBV7-8 and TRBJ2-1; no firm D call. This CDR3 has 16 residues. Trimming took off 2 bases at V and 0 bases at J, with 11 bases between the two ends. CDR1 and CDR2 from the germline V gene are SGHVS and FQNEAQ. The CDR3 DNA sequence: TGTGCCAGCAGCTTAAGACGGTTCGGCTCCTACAATGAGCAGTTCTTC. Residues: CASSLRRFGSYNEQFF.

The CDR3 DNA is TGTGCCAGCAGCTTCGGGACTAGCGGGCGGGGCAATGAGCAGTTCTTC. This gives the protein CASSFGTSGRGNEQFF. This sequence joins TRBV13 and TRBJ2-1; 12 nucleotides match TRBD2. Per the germline V gene, CDR1 is PRHDT and CDR2 is FYEKMQ (reference sequence). The J segment lost 6 bases and the V segment lost 3 bases, leaving 6 bases of the junction unmatched. The CDR3 consists of 16 residues.

The chain combines TRBV2 with TRBJ2-5; TRBD1 matches 7 bases. The V segment lost 11 bases and the J segment 4 bases; nucleotides outside the gene matches: 13. Germline CDR1 is SNHLY and CDR2 is FYNNEI. The CDR3 contains 14 residues. This chain's CDR3 is CASGRGQSPETQYF. DNA of the CDR3: TGTGCCTCCGGACGGGGACAGAGCCCAGAGACCCAGTACTTC.

This chain uses TRBV11-2 with TRBJ2-5, with D possibly matching TRBD2 (6 bases). The CDR3 extends over 14 amino acids. Germline assignment: CDR1 SGHAT and CDR2 FQNNGV. Trimming stripped 6 bases from V and 5 bases from J, with 16 bases between. The DNA for the CDR3 is TGTGCCAGCAGTCCGGGGAGTGGGGGGGAGACCCAGTACTTC. This sequence encodes CASSPGSGGETQYF.

The chain is built from TRBV27 and TRBJ2-3; TRBD1 matches 10 bases. The germline CDR1 and CDR2 sequences are MNHEY and SMNVEV (reference sequence). V was clipped by 5 bases and J by 6 bases; unmatched bases: 14. This CDR3 has 17 residues. The CDR3 sequence is CASSGDRGRGYPDTQYF. The CDR3 DNA reads as TGTGCCAGCAGTGGCGACAGGGGGCGTGGGTATCCGGATACGCAGTATTTT.

This rearrangement joins TRBV19 to TRBJ1-5; D ambiguous. The CDR3 is made up of 16 amino acids. The V gene's germline CDR1 is LNHDA and CDR2 SQIVND (reference sequence). Trimming left V 6 bases short and J 0 bases short, with 15 bases between. CDR3 loop: CASRSRIFNSNQPQHF. The CDR3 nucleotides are TGTGCCAGTAGGTCGCGTATTTTCAATAGCAATCAGCCCCAGCATTTT. Supplemented by reference TRBV19 and TRBJ1-5, the full variable domain reads DGGITQSPKYLFRKEGQNVTLSCEQNLNHDAMYWYRQDPGQGLRLIYYSQIVNDFQKGDIAEGYSVSREKKESFPLTVTSAQKNPTAFYLCASRSRIFNSNQPQHFGDGTRLSIL.

This clone has only a few counts. The CDR3 nucleotides read TGTGCCAGAAGCTTGGAGCAGGGCACAGATACGCAGTATTTT. Residues: CARSLEQGTDTQYF. The V gene is TRBV5-3, the J gene TRBJ2-3, with unresolved D. TRBV5-3 is an ORF, with its function uncertain. The CDR3 extends over 14 amino acids. V was cut by 0 bases and J by 1 base, with 6 bases left in between.

The chain carries TRBV2 and TRBJ2-2, with unresolved D. V was pared by 4 bases and J by 5 bases, with 14 bases between. The germline CDR1 and CDR2 sequences are SNHLY and FYNNEI. CDR3 length: 15 residues. CDR3 amino acids: CASSGLIRSTGELFF. The CDR3 nucleotides are TGTGCCAGCAGTGGCCTCATCCGGAGTACCGGGGAGCTGTTTTTT.

This sequence joins TRBV5-1 and TRBJ2-2; 9 positions agree with TRBD2. Germline trimming cut 2 bases from V and 0 bases from J; bases unmatched to any gene: 8. Germline CDR1 SGHRS, CDR2 YFSETQ. The CDR3 extends over 18 amino acids. The CDR3 loop is CASSLLAGEPANTGELFF. CDR3 DNA: TGCGCCAGCAGCTTATTAGCGGGAGAACCCGCGAACACCGGGGAGCTGTTTTTT. Combining the CDR3 with reference TRBV5-1 and TRBJ2-2 gives the whole variable domain KAGVTQTPRYLIKTRGQQVTLSCSPISGHRSVSWYQQTPGQGLQFLFEYFSETQRNKGNFPGRFSGRQFSNSRSEMNVSTLELGDSALYLCASSLLAGEPANTGELFFGEGSRLTVL.

The chain employs TRBV2 and TRBJ1-1, with D possibly matching TRBD1 (6 bases). Germline V gene data show CDR1 as SNHLY and CDR2 as FYNNEI. The CDR3 totals 12 residues. Trimming removed 7 bases from V and 2 bases from J, with 8 bases in between. The CDR3 spells CASKGENTEAFF. The CDR3 coding sequence is TGTGCCAGCAAGGGGGAAAACACTGAAGCTTTCTTT. Looking up the rest from reference TRBV2 and TRBJ1-1 gives the full variable domain: EPEVTQTPSHQVTQMGQEVILRCVPISNHLYFYWYRQILGQKVEFLVSFYNNEISEKSEIFDDQFSVERPDGSNFTLKIRSTKLEDSAMYFCASKGENTEAFFGQGTRLTVV.

The CDR3 nucleotides are TGTGCCAGCAGCGAATACAGGGACGAGCAGTACTTC. Translated, it gives CASSEYRDEQYF. V and J are TRBV7-9 and TRBJ2-7; D perhaps matches TRBD1 (6 bases). V was pared by 5 bases and J by 5 bases, with 10 bases between. This CDR3 contains 12 residues. Germline CDR1 is SEHNR and CDR2 is FQNEAQ (reference sequence).

This rearrangement joins TRBV5-4 to TRBJ2-5, with unresolved D. Per germline, CDR1 SGHNT and CDR2 YYREEE (reference sequence). This CDR3 is built from 13 residues. V was clipped by 0 bases and J by 5 bases, with 8 bases between them. In DNA, the CDR3 is TGTGCCAGCAGCTTGGCCGGGCCCGAGACCCAGTACTTC. This codes for CASSLAGPETQYF.

V is TRBV5-1 and J is TRBJ1-4; 10 bases line up with TRBD1. This CDR3 is built from 16 residues. Unmatched junction bases numbered 10, after V lost 4 bases and J lost 7 bases. The germline gives CDR1 SGHRS, CDR2 YFSETQ. CDR3: CASSNTGQGMSEKLFF. In nucleotides, the CDR3 is TGCGCCAGCAGCAACACGGGACAGGGGATGAGTGAAAAACTGTTTTTT.

V and J are TRBV6-1 and TRBJ2-5; D is possibly TRBD2 (6 bases). Per the germline V gene, CDR1 is MNHNS and CDR2 is SASEGT. The V and J ends lost 8 bases and 1 base respectively, with 17 bases between them. The CDR3 has 15 residues. In DNA, the CDR3 is TGTGCCAGCGGCAGGTCTAGCGTATTCCAAGAGACCCAGTACTTC. Translating it yields CASGRSSVFQETQYF.

This clone was found a few times. This rearrangement joins TRBV7-9 to TRBJ2-5, with 11 bases matching TRBD1. This CDR3 is built from 14 residues. In germline, CDR1 is SEHNR, CDR2 FQNEAQ (reference sequence). V was clipped by 4 bases and J by 3 bases; unmatched bases: 1. The CDR3: CASSWGQGEETQYF. CDR3 in DNA: TGTGCCAGCAGCTGGGGACAGGGGGAAGAGACCCAGTACTTC.

This sequence joins TRBV7-2 and TRBJ1-6; D might be TRBD1 (6 bases). CDR3 length: 16 amino acids. The V gene's germline CDR1 is SGHTA and CDR2 FQGNSA. V was shortened by 4 bases and J by 10 bases, with 20 bases between the two germline ends. The chain's CDR3 is CASSSQGRGIGSPLHF. The CDR3 bases are TGTGCCAGCAGCTCCCAAGGCAGGGGAATCGGGTCACCCCTCCACTTT. Using reference TRBV7-2 and TRBJ1-6 for the parts outside the CDR3, the full variable domain is GAGVSQSPSNKVTEKGKDVELRCDPISGHTALYWYRQSLGQGLEFLIYFQGNSAPDKSGLPSDRFSAERTGGSVSTLTIQRTQQEDSAVYLCASSSQGRGIGSPLHFGNGTRLTVT.

The genes are TRBV6-6 and TRBJ1-3, with 7 positions matching TRBD1. The CDR3 is 15 amino acids. Per the germline V gene, CDR1 is MNHNY and CDR2 is SVGAGI (reference sequence). Unmatched junction bases numbered 9, after V lost 6 bases and J lost 4 bases. The CDR3 sequence: CASSGPGTDGNTIYF. The CDR3 DNA reads TGTGCCAGCAGCGGCCCAGGGACAGACGGAAACACCATATATTTT.

The rearrangement joins TRBV10-3 to TRBJ1-1, with TRBD1 matching 8 bases. Trimming took 5 bases from V and 7 from J; bases not matched to a gene: 9. This CDR3 has 14 amino acids. Germline V gives CDR1 ENHRY, CDR2 SYGVKD. CDR3 DNA sequence: TGTGCCATCAGTACATCAGGGGGCGCGGATGAAGCTTTCTTT. Its protein product is CAISTSGGADEAFF.

The gene calls are TRBV2 and TRBJ2-6; unclear D gene. The CDR3 has 15 amino acids. V lost 7 bases, J lost 0 bases, and 10 bases lay in between. The germline V gene has CDR1 SNHLY and CDR2 FYNNEI. CDR3 protein: CASKPEYSGANVLTF. The CDR3 DNA reads TGTGCCAGCAAGCCCGAATACTCTGGGGCCAACGTCCTGACTTTC. Full variable domain (remainder filled in from reference TRBV2 and TRBJ2-6): EPEVTQTPSHQVTQMGQEVILRCVPISNHLYFYWYRQILGQKVEFLVSFYNNEISEKSEIFDDQFSVERPDGSNFTLKIRSTKLEDSAMYFCASKPEYSGANVLTFGAGSRLTVL.

The chain joins TRBV5-1 to TRBJ1-1, with D tentatively TRBD1 (6 bases). Germline loops: CDR1 SGHRS, CDR2 YFSETQ. The CDR3 is 14 amino acids. The V end lost 1 base, the J end lost 6 bases, and 13 bases lay between the germline ends. DNA of the CDR3: TGCGCCAGCAGCTTGCAGGGGCTGGGGGCTGAAGCTTTCTTT. Translating it yields CASSLQGLGAEAFF.

J is TRBJ2-7 and V is TRBV7-2; the D gene is possibly TRBD2 (6 bases). Trimming removed 0 bases at V and 12 bases at J, with 15 bases between. CDR3 size: 13 residues. CDR1 is SGHTA and CDR2 is FQGNSA in the germline V gene. The CDR3 loop is CASSLAREDPVYF. Here the CDR3 DNA reads TGTGCCAGCAGCTTAGCGCGGGAAGACCCAGTGTACTTC. The full variable domain, with the rest looked up from reference TRBV7-2 and TRBJ2-7, is GAGVSQSPSNKVTEKGKDVELRCDPISGHTALYWYRQSLGQGLEFLIYFQGNSAPDKSGLPSDRFSAERTGGSVSTLTIQRTQQEDSAVYLCASSLAREDPVYFGPGTRLTVT.

J is TRBJ2-3 and V is TRBV6-6; D uncertain. CDR1 is MNHNY and CDR2 is SVGAGI in the germline V gene (reference sequence). CDR3 size: 14 residues. Trimming took off 0 bases at V and 6 bases at J, with 10 bases between the two ends. The CDR3 sequence is CASSYSAAGDTQYF. CDR3 sequence (DNA): TGTGCCAGCAGTTACTCGGCGGCCGGCGATACGCAGTATTTT.

The rearrangement joins TRBV5-4 to TRBJ1-6, with D unclear. The CDR3 sequence is 12 residues long. Germline values: CDR1 SGHNT, CDR2 YYREEE (reference sequence). Trimming took 4 bases from V and 6 from J, leaving 5 bases between them. The CDR3 DNA follows: TGTGCCAGCAGCACCTCTAATTCACCCCTCCACTTT. Encoded protein: CASSTSNSPLHF.

V is TRBV25-1 and J is TRBJ2-1; 8 bases fit TRBD2. The CDR3 runs 14 residues. The germline V gene has CDR1 MGHDK and CDR2 SYGVNS. Losses at the gene ends were 5 bases for V and 7 bases for J; bases not matched to a gene: 7. In DNA, the CDR3 is TGTGCCAGCAGTCAGAGCGGGAGAAGGAATGAGCAGTTCTTC. Its translation is CASSQSGRRNEQFF.